The sequence of this T cell receptor beta chain was determined in a study of shared clonotypes between healthy human individuals. Whole-study context: Used for every donor were three CD4 naive, three CD4 memory, two CD8 naive and one CD8 memory plate.

As concerns this clone: Its antigen remains unidentified.

Germline CDR1 and CDR2: MNHEY and SMNVEV (reference sequence). This CDR3 contains 14 residues. With 3 bases clipped from V and 4 bases from J, the junction kept 6 bases outside the gene matches. TCRdb's copy holds only in-frame clones and misses some; the assay was immunoSEQ multiplex PCR. The data contain about 2.4 million clones, approximately 93% of them singletons. Study observations and caveats: Estimated richness values were generally larger in naive subsets than in memory subsets.

The rearrangement uses TRBV27 and TRBJ2-7, with 7 bases identical to TRBD1. The sample was naive CD4+ T cells from PBMCs. Subset: CD45RA+ positively selected. The sequence was obtained from a man aged 18 to 30 in good health. Some clones in this sample may be carry-over from other donors' samples. CDR3: CASSFAQGEYEQYF. In nucleotides, the CDR3 is TGTGCCAGCAGTTTCGCGCAGGGGGAGTACGAGCAGTACTTC.